The 10 T cell receptor beta chains given below trace back to one sample, sequenced in a study of PD-1 blockade in classical Hodgkin lymphoma. With no exception, relapse followed autologous stem cell transplantation in all patients, and brentuximab vedotin exposure varied. Profiling relied on immunoSEQ multiplex PCR, and the TCRdb table lists in-frame clones only, not all of them. The sample shows over 10,000 clones, 92% of them seen only once. This material consisted of peripheral blood mononuclear cells (PBMCs), taken at baseline. The receptors shown here come from a human donor with classical Hodgkin lymphoma.

This chain joins TRBV19 and TRBJ1-2; no firm D call. The V gene lost 5 bases and the J gene lost 4 bases, with 11 bases spanning the gap. The CDR3 covers 13 residues. Looked up from germline, CDR1 is LNHDA and CDR2 is SQIVND (reference sequence). CDR3: CASSPPTAYGYTF. As DNA, the CDR3 is TGTGCCAGTAGTCCACCGACGGCCTATGGCTACACCTTC. Filled out from reference TRBV19 and TRBJ1-2, the complete variable domain reads DGGITQSPKYLFRKEGQNVTLSCEQNLNHDAMYWYRQDPGQGLRLIYYSQIVNDFQKGDIAEGYSVSREKKESFPLTVTSAQKNPTAFYLCASSPPTAYGYTFGSGTRLTVV.

The J gene is TRBJ2-3, the V gene TRBV6-5; D is perhaps TRBD2 (6 bases). Trimming stripped 6 bases from V and 5 bases from J, with 15 bases between. Germline CDR1 and CDR2: MNHEY and SVGAGI. There are 14 residues in the CDR3. The CDR3 reads CASRPPGLLDTQYF. The CDR3 nucleotides read TGTGCCAGCAGACCCCCGGGACTGTTAGATACGCAGTATTTT.

The sample holds one count of this clone. CDR3 bases: TGTGCCAGCACCCCCGGACAGATCTTATATGGGTCCCAGCATTTT. It codes for CASTPGQILYGSQHF. This chain links TRBV6-6 with TRBJ1-5; tentatively, D is TRBD1 (6 bases). This CDR3 has 15 amino acids. The germline V and J ends were trimmed by 7 bases and 11 bases, with 24 bases remaining between them. The germline V gene has CDR1 MNHNY and CDR2 SVGAGI (reference sequence).

The V call is TRBV29-1, the J call TRBJ1-3; the D is unclear. The V end was cut by 3 bases, the J end by 4 bases, with 13 bases between. The CDR3 sequence is 14 residues long. The germline CDR1 and CDR2 sequences are SQVTM and ANQGSEA. This CDR3 reads CSVDAPTGGNTIYF. DNA for the CDR3: TGCAGCGTTGATGCCCCCACGGGCGGAAACACCATATATTTT.

This clone has a single count. The junction departs from the called germline gene at one end, perhaps through a read error. The chain carries TRBV19 and TRBJ2-7; D not certain. Per germline, CDR1 LNHDA and CDR2 SQIVND (reference sequence). This CDR3 region has 12 residues. CDR3 DNA sequence: TGTGCCAGTAGTCCCGGCGCCTACGAGCAGCACTTC. Translated: CASSPGAYEQHF.

The V gene is TRBV28, the J gene TRBJ1-2; D is perhaps TRBD1 (6 bases). V lost 7 bases to trimming and J lost 4 bases, with 7 bases between them. The CDR3 has 11 residues. CDR1 is MDHEN and CDR2 is SYDVKM in the germline V gene. In nucleotides, the CDR3 is TGTGCCAGCAAACAGGGCTATGGCTACACCTTC. Residues: CASKQGYGYTF.

V and J are TRBV5-1 and TRBJ2-7, with D possibly matching TRBD1 (6 bases). The V gene lost 3 bases and the J gene lost 6 bases, with 13 bases spanning the gap. The germline V gene encodes CDR1 SGHRS and CDR2 YFSETQ. This CDR3 is 13 amino acids long. In DNA, the CDR3 is TGCGCCAGCAGCTCCCGACAGGCACTCGAGCAGTACTTC. Its protein product is CASSSRQALEQYF.

The V gene is TRBV5-5, the J gene TRBJ1-6; TRBD1 matches at 7 bases. V shed 3 bases and J 10 bases; nucleotides not matched to a gene: 10. The germline gives CDR1 SGHKS, CDR2 YYEKEE (reference sequence). CDR3 length: 15 residues. The CDR3: CASSSLVQGESPLHF. CDR3 nucleotides: TGTGCCAGCAGCTCTCTTGTGCAGGGGGAATCACCCCTCCACTTT.

The CDR3 loop is CASSLVQFSPLHF. The CDR3 DNA reads TGTGCCAGCAGCTTAGTACAGTTTTCACCCCTCCACTTT. This sequence joins TRBV11-2 and TRBJ1-6, with unresolved D. Germline values: CDR1 SGHAT, CDR2 FQNNGV. The CDR3 covers 13 residues. V dropped 1 base and J dropped 9 bases, with 7 bases sitting between them.

This clone is classed as medium-sized. The chain employs TRBV11-2 and TRBJ2-7, with D possibly being TRBD2 (6 bases). Germline loops: CDR1 SGHAT, CDR2 FQNNGV. Trimming left V 1 base short and J 3 bases short, with 13 bases between. The CDR3 has 15 residues. This chain's CDR3 is CASSLGPAGIYEQYF. For the CDR3, the DNA is TGTGCCAGCAGCTTAGGCCCTGCGGGAATCTACGAGCAGTACTTC.